The following is a TCR beta chain sequence with its context. This record comes from a study of blood T cell repertoires in COVID-19. Study-level background: Samples came from the United States, Italy and Spain, spanning acute and convalescent COVID-19. Sample material is recorded as cDNA or gDNA derived from T cells, B-cell-depleted T cells, or PBMCs.

The CDR3 sequence is 15 residues long. CDR1 and CDR2 (germline): KGHDR, SFDVKD. V shed 10 bases and J shed 1 base, with 18 bases lying between them. Repertoires were generated with immunoSEQ multiplex PCR, while TCRdb's copy carries only in-frame clones and drops some. The sample gives 150,000 to 200,000 clones, roughly four fifths of which show up once; 2.6% is in the top ten. The sample consisted of peripheral blood. This receptor was obtained from a human donor with acute or convalescent COVID-19. The donor label of this sample is uncertain. The rearrangement uses TRBV24-1 and TRBJ1-1; maybe TRBD1 (5 bases). In DNA, the CDR3 is TGTGCCACGGGGCGGGACTCTCTACCGAACACTGAAGCTTTCTTT. The encoded protein is CATGRDSLPNTEAFF.